Below, 3 T cell receptor beta chains from the same sample are listed, as sequenced in a study of blood T cell repertoires in COVID-19. Here immunoSEQ multiplex PCR was the method, and the copy in TCRdb shows in-frame clones only, minus some. Of 300,000 to 400,000 clones in the sample, about 91% were seen once. The sample taken for sequencing was peripheral blood. Receptors were obtained from a woman aged 25-40 years with COVID-19, enrolled during active disease.

V gene TRBV28 combines with J gene TRBJ2-7; D is possibly TRBD2 (6 bases). The germline V gene encodes CDR1 MDHEN and CDR2 SYDVKM. This CDR3 is 16 amino acids long. Trimming pared 0 bases from V and 6 bases from J, leaving 18 bases between. As DNA, the CDR3 is TGTGCCAGCAGTTTATGTTTCGGGGAGGATTGGGGCGAGCAGTACGTC. Protein: CASSLCFGEDWGEQYV.

The CDR3 loop is CASRQRGVNTGELFF. As DNA, the CDR3 is TGTGCCAGTAGGCAGCGGGGGGTTAACACCGGGGAGCTGTTTTTT. The V gene is TRBV19, the J gene TRBJ2-2, with 9 bases that match TRBD2. V lost 6 bases to trimming and J lost 2 bases; unmatched junction nucleotides: 4. CDR3 length: 15 residues. Per the germline V gene, CDR1 is LNHDA and CDR2 is SQIVND (reference sequence).

The J gene is TRBJ1-1, the V gene TRBV19, with D unresolved. The V gene lost 2 bases and the J gene lost 1 base, with 5 bases spanning the gap. Germline V gives CDR1 LNHDA, CDR2 SQIVND (reference sequence). This CDR3 has 13 amino acids. The DNA for the CDR3 is TGTGCCAGTAGTATATCCTCGAACACTGAAGCTTTCTTT. Amino acid sequence: CASSISSNTEAFF.